Sequencing of this T cell receptor delta chain was carried out in a study of gamma-delta T cells after stem cell transplantation. Comment on this clone: A single base is all that separates this from a far larger clone, so a read error is likely. The same CDR3 can be traced to other DNA sequences in this sample.

TCRdb re-called clones from the RT-PCR reads via CATT. The sample carries 1,500 or so delta-chain clones, 5.5% recorded once. This CDR3 has 23 amino acids. The V segment lost 5 bases and the J segment 0 bases; nucleotides outside the gene matches: 29. The germline V gene encodes CDR1 GEAIGNYY and CDR2 EKD. The clonotype was recovered from a human donor. It is not recorded whose cells these are; they may come from a transplant donor. J is TRDJ1 and V is TRDV2, with TRDD3 matching over 10 bases. The sample taken for sequencing was gamma-delta T cells. In DNA form, the CDR3 reads TGTGCCTGTGTCCCACTAATCTCTTCACTTCCGTCACTGGGGGATGTAGACACCGATAAACTCATCTTT. This encodes CACVPLISSLPSLGDVDTDKLIF.